Presented here are 22 T cell receptor beta chains from one specimen sequenced in a study of PD-1 blockade in classical Hodgkin lymphoma. All the patients suffered relapse after autologous stem cell transplantation, and brentuximab vedotin exposure differed. Sequenced by immunoSEQ multiplex PCR; TCRdb stores in-frame clones only, minus some. The sample lists fewer than 90,000 clones, 85% to 95% seen once, with roughly 8% in the top ten. This material consisted of peripheral blood mononuclear cells (PBMCs), taken at baseline. The receptors were sampled from a human donor with classical Hodgkin lymphoma.

V is TRBV30 and J is TRBJ2-1, with D perhaps TRBD1 (5 bases). From germline, CDR1 is GTSNPN and CDR2 SVGIG (reference sequence). The CDR3 has 15 residues. V was trimmed by 2 bases and J by 2 bases, leaving 13 bases between them. As DNA, the CDR3 is TGTGCCTGGAGTTCCCAGGGTATGGCCTACAATGAGCAGTTCTTC. Translating gives CAWSSQGMAYNEQFF.

The chain couples TRBV30 to TRBJ2-5; tentative D call: TRBD2 (6 bases). V lost 3 bases and J 7 bases, leaving 30 bases between the germline ends. This CDR3 comprises 18 residues. In germline, CDR1 is GTSNPN, CDR2 SVGIG (reference sequence). In DNA, the CDR3 is TGTGCCTGGAGAGGAGGGATGGGGTGGACACGCCGGACGGGGACCCAGTACTTC. It yields the protein CAWRGGMGWTRRTGTQYF.

The chain is built from TRBV19 and TRBJ1-3; 7 positions agree with TRBD1. The CDR3 totals 21 residues. The V gene end was trimmed by 2 bases and the J gene end by 0 bases; junction bases not matched to a gene: 19. Germline CDR1 is LNHDA and CDR2 is SQIVND (reference sequence). This CDR3 reads CASSIRFGRGLSPLSGNTIYF. CDR3 sequence (DNA): TGTGCCAGTAGTATACGGTTTGGCAGGGGGTTGTCGCCTCTCTCTGGAAACACCATATATTTT.

The chain carries TRBV4-2 and TRBJ2-5; D is possibly TRBD1 (5 bases). In germline, CDR1 is LGHNA, CDR2 YNFKEQ. Trimming took off 4 bases at V and 4 bases at J, with 10 bases between the two ends. The CDR3 length is 13 residues. CDR3 nucleotides: TGTGCCAGCAGCCGAGGCCAGGGAGAGACCCAGTACTTC. Its protein is CASSRGQGETQYF.

The chain couples TRBV9 to TRBJ2-3; 9 bases match TRBD2. The J segment lost 4 bases and the V segment lost 0 bases, leaving 6 bases of the junction unmatched. The CDR3 is 16 amino acids. CDR1 is SGDLS, CDR2 YYNGEE, per germline. The CDR3 loop reads CASSVAVAGDADTQYF. The CDR3 nucleotides are TGTGCCAGCAGCGTAGCGGTAGCGGGAGACGCAGATACGCAGTATTTT.

The V and J genes are TRBV6-5 and TRBJ1-6, with unresolved D. The V and J ends lost 2 bases and 5 bases respectively, with 10 bases between them. This CDR3 spans 15 amino acids. CDR1 is MNHEY, CDR2 SVGAGI, per germline. The CDR3 sequence: CASSYRGYHNSPLHF. The CDR3 DNA sequence: TGTGCCAGCAGTTACCGTGGGTACCATAATTCACCCCTCCACTTT.

The chain recombines TRBV14 with TRBJ2-7; possible D gene TRBD1, 6 bases. CDR1 SGHDN and CDR2 FVKESK come from the germline V gene. CDR3 length: 14 residues. The germline V and J ends were trimmed by 4 bases and 3 bases, with 13 bases remaining between them. The CDR3 region is CASSLRDTNYEQYF. CDR3 DNA: TGTGCCAGCAGCCTCCGGGACACCAACTACGAGCAGTACTTC. Variable domain in full (rest from reference TRBV14 and TRBJ2-7): EAGVTQFPSHSVIEKGQTVTLRCDPISGHDNLYWYRRVMGKEIKFLLHFVKESKQDESGMPNNRFLAERTGGTYSTLKVQPAELEDSGVYFCASSLRDTNYEQYFGPGTRLTVT.

The rearrangement links TRBV19 to TRBJ1-2; TRBD1 aligns across 9 bases. V trimming: 3 bases; J trimming: 3 bases; junction bases outside the gene matches: 11. Germline V lookup: CDR1 LNHDA, CDR2 SQIVND (reference sequence). CDR3 length: 17 residues. CDR3 region: CASSMVGTGPPHYGYTF. CDR3 nucleotide sequence: TGTGCCAGTAGTATGGTTGGGACAGGGCCTCCGCACTATGGCTACACCTTC.

This chain joins TRBV7-6 and TRBJ2-7, with a weak D call TRBD1 (6 bases). Deletions cut 4 bases from V and 2 bases from J, with 18 bases between. The CDR3 is made up of 16 amino acids. CDR1 and CDR2 from the germline V gene are SGHVS and FNYEAQ. The CDR3 DNA reads as TGTGCCAGCAGCTCAAAAGGGAAGGGGGTAACCTACGAGCAGTACTTC. Translating it yields CASSSKGKGVTYEQYF.

The chain joins TRBV7-9 to TRBJ2-3; 7 bases agree with TRBD2. The germline V gene encodes CDR1 SEHNR and CDR2 FQNEAQ (reference sequence). This CDR3 is 15 amino acids long. The ends lost 5 bases at V and 1 base at J; junction bases unmatched: 6. CDR3 sequence (DNA): TGTGCCAGCAGCCGTAGCGGGTCAGGCACAGATACGCAGTATTTT. Translating gives CASSRSGSGTDTQYF.

V is TRBV27 and J is TRBJ2-2, with D perhaps TRBD1 (6 bases). The CDR3 sequence is 15 residues long. Per germline, CDR1 MNHEY and CDR2 SMNVEV (reference sequence). Trimming took 5 bases from V and 6 from J, leaving 16 bases between them. The CDR3 DNA sequence: TGTGCCAGCAGTGAAACAGGGATCAAACCCGGGGAGCTGTTTTTT. This gives the protein CASSETGIKPGELFF.

The chain employs TRBV5-4 and TRBJ2-3; D gene ambiguous. The V gene lost 2 bases and the J gene lost 4 bases, with 5 bases spanning the gap. From germline, CDR1 is SGHNT and CDR2 YYREEE (reference sequence). This CDR3 comprises 12 residues. This CDR3 reads CASSLEADTQYF. In DNA, the CDR3 is TGTGCCAGCAGCTTAGAAGCAGATACGCAGTATTTT.

The chain employs TRBV5-1 and TRBJ2-7, with 7 nucleotides matching TRBD1. The CDR3 runs to 15 residues. After removal of 1 base from V and 5 bases from J, the junction contained 9 bases not matched to a gene. Germline lookup yields CDR1 SGHRS and CDR2 YFSETQ. The CDR3 DNA reads as TGCGCCAGCAGCTTGAGGGGGCAAGGGTCCCACGAGCAGTACTTC. This encodes CASSLRGQGSHEQYF. Based on the CDR3 plus reference TRBV5-1 and TRBJ2-7, the full variable domain is KAGVTQTPRYLIKTRGQQVTLSCSPISGHRSVSWYQQTPGQGLQFLFEYFSETQRNKGNFPGRFSGRQFSNSRSEMNVSTLELGDSALYLCASSLRGQGSHEQYFGPGTRLTVT.

The chain uses TRBV5-1 and TRBJ2-7; 8 positions agree with TRBD1. The germline V gene has CDR1 SGHRS and CDR2 YFSETQ. The CDR3 spans 15 residues. J lost 4 bases, V lost 0 bases, and 6 bases had no gene match. The CDR3 DNA is TGCGCCAGCAGCTTGGTTCAGGGGGCGACGTACGAGCAGTACTTC. As protein: CASSLVQGATYEQYF.

The chain carries TRBV5-1 and TRBJ1-1; TRBD1 matches 7 bases. The germline V gene has CDR1 SGHRS and CDR2 YFSETQ. Trimming cost V 4 bases and J 2 bases; bases outside gene matches: 5. The CDR3 totals 14 residues. CDR3 in DNA: TGCGCCAGCAGCACGGGACAGACAAACACTGAAGCTTTCTTT. Residues: CASSTGQTNTEAFF.

The chain joins TRBV13 to TRBJ2-1; 8 bases align to TRBD2. V lost 4 bases, J lost 2 bases, and 4 bases stayed unmatched. Germline CDR1 PRHDT, CDR2 FYEKMQ (reference sequence). The CDR3 is 15 amino acids. The CDR3 protein is CASSSSGLAYNEQFF. The CDR3 DNA reads TGTGCCAGCAGCTCTTCGGGACTAGCCTACAATGAGCAGTTCTTC.

The V gene is TRBV9, the J gene TRBJ2-3; D is undetermined. The CDR3 sequence is 13 residues long. The V gene lost 2 bases and the J gene lost 5 bases, with 9 bases spanning the gap. CDR1 is SGDLS, CDR2 YYNGEE, per germline. In nucleotides, the CDR3 is TGTGCCAGCAGCGTTAGTATGGGAGATACGCAGTATTTT. As protein: CASSVSMGDTQYF.

The CDR3 nucleotides are TGTGCCAGCAGTTACGGGCAGGGACACTACAATGAGCAGTTCTTC. Translation gives CASSYGQGHYNEQFF. The chain recombines TRBV6-6 with TRBJ2-1; the D gene is possibly TRBD1 (6 bases). The CDR3 extends over 15 amino acids. CDR1 MNHNY and CDR2 SVGAGI come from the germline V gene (reference sequence). Trimming cost V 2 bases and J 3 bases, with 11 bases left between them.

The CDR3 is CASSVGSVPYNEQFF. Written as DNA, the CDR3 is TGTGCCAGCAGCGTAGGTAGCGTACCCTACAATGAGCAGTTCTTC. The rearrangement links TRBV9 to TRBJ2-1, with a tentative D call TRBD2 (5 bases). The germline CDR1 and CDR2 sequences are SGDLS and YYNGEE. V was clipped by 0 bases and J by 2 bases, with 9 bases between them. This CDR3 has 15 residues.

The chain couples TRBV6-5 to TRBJ2-5; 8 bases agree with TRBD2. This CDR3 region has 15 residues. Germline values: CDR1 MNHEY, CDR2 SVGAGI. V was clipped by 0 bases and J by 4 bases; unmatched bases: 4. The CDR3: CASSYSAAGAETQYF. The CDR3 DNA sequence: TGTGCCAGCAGTTACTCGGCAGCGGGAGCAGAGACCCAGTACTTC.

In this sample, this clone turned up once. The chain employs TRBV19 and TRBJ2-7; 10 positions agree with TRBD1. This CDR3 spans 12 amino acids. Per the germline V gene, CDR1 is LNHDA and CDR2 is SQIVND (reference sequence). The ends lost 9 bases at V and 6 bases at J; junction bases unmatched: 5. The CDR3 is CASRDRGSEQYF. CDR3 sequence (DNA): TGTGCCAGCAGGGACAGGGGCTCCGAGCAGTACTTC. Variable domain in full (rest from reference TRBV19 and TRBJ2-7): DGGITQSPKYLFRKEGQNVTLSCEQNLNHDAMYWYRQDPGQGLRLIYYSQIVNDFQKGDIAEGYSVSREKKESFPLTVTSAQKNPTAFYLCASRDRGSEQYFGPGTRLTVT.

This chain connects TRBV27 to TRBJ1-2; D perhaps matches TRBD1 (6 bases). CDR1 and CDR2 from the germline V gene are MNHEY and SMNVEV (reference sequence). This CDR3 is built from 14 residues. V was shortened by 6 bases and J by 2 bases, with 13 bases between the two germline ends. CDR3 in DNA: TGTGCCAGCAGCCTTAATACAGGGAACTATGGCTACACCTTC. Encoded protein: CASSLNTGNYGYTF.